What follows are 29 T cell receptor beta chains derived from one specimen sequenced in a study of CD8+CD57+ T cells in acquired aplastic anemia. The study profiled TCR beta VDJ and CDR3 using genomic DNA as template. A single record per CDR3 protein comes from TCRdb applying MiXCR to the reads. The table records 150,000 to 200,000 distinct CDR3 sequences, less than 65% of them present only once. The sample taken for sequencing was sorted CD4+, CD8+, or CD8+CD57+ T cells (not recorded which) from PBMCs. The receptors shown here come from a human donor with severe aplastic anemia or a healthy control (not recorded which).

The CDR3: CASSDAGWEQYF. The CDR3 nucleotides are TGTGCCAGCAGTGACGCGGGTTGGGAGCAGTACTTC. This sequence joins TRBV6-1 and TRBJ2-7, with a tentative D call TRBD2 (5 bases). Trimming removed 3 bases from V and 7 bases from J, with 10 bases in between. The CDR3 is made up of 12 amino acids. The germline V gene has CDR1 MNHNS and CDR2 SASEGT.

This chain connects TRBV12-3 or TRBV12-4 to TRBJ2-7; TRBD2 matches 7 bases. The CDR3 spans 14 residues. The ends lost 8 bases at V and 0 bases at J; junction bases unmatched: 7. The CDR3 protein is CASALGGFSYEQYF. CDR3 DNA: TGTGCCAGCGCACTCGGGGGGTTCTCCTACGAGCAGTACTTC.

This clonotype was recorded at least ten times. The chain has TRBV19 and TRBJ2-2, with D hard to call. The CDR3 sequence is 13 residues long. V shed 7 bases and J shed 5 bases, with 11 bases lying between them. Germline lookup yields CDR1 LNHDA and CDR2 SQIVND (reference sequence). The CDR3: CASTLYGTGELFF. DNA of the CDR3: TGTGCCAGTACACTCTACGGAACCGGGGAGCTGTTTTTT.

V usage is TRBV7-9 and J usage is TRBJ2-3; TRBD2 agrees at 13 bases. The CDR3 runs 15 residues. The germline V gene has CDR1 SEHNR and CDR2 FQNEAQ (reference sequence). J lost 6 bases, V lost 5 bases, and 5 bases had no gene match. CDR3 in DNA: TGTGCCAGCAGCCCGAGGACTAGCGGGAGTGATACGCAGTATTTT. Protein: CASSPRTSGSDTQYF.

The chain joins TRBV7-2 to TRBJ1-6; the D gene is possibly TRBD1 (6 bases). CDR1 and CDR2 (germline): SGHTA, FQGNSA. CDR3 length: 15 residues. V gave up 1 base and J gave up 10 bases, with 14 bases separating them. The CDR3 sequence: CASSLVAGAGSPLHF. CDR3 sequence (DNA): TGTGCCAGCAGCTTAGTAGCAGGGGCTGGGTCACCCCTCCACTTT.

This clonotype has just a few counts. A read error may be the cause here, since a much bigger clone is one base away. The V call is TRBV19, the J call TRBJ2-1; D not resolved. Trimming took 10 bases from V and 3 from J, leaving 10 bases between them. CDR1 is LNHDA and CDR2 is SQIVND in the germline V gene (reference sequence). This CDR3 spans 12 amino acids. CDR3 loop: CANTHGYNEQFF. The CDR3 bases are TGTGCCAATACCCATGGCTACAATGAGCAGTTCTTC.

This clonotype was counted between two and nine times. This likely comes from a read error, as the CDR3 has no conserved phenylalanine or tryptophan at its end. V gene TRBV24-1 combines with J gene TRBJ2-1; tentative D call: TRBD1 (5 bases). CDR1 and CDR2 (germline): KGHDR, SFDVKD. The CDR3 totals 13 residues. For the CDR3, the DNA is TGTGCCCCCAGTGCGACAGATCAATATGAGCAGTTCCTC. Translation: CAPSATDQYEQFL.

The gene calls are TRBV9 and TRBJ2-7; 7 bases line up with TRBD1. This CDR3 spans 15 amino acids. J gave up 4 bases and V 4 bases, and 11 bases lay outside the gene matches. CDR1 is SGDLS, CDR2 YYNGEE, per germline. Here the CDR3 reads CASSPTGTFGYEQYF. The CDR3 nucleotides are TGTGCCAGCAGCCCGACAGGGACCTTTGGGTACGAGCAGTACTTC.

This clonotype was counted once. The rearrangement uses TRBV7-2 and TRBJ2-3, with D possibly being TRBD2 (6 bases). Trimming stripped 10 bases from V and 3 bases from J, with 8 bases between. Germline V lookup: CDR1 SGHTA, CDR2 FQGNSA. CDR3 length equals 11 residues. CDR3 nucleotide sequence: TGTGCCACCCGGGGGACAGATACGCAGTATTTT. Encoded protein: CATRGTDTQYF.

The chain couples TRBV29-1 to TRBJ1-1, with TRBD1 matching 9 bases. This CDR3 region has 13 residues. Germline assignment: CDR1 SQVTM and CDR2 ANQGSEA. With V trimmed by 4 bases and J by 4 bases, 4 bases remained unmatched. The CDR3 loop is CSVGTGASTEAFF. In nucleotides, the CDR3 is TGCAGCGTTGGGACAGGGGCGAGCACTGAAGCTTTCTTT.

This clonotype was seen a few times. CDR3 sequence: CSAVNRGNNSPLHF. The CDR3 DNA reads as TGCAGTGCTGTGAACAGGGGAAATAATTCACCCCTCCACTTT. This sequence joins TRBV20-1 and TRBJ1-6, with 7 bases identical to TRBD1. The V segment lost 5 bases and the J segment 5 bases; nucleotides outside the gene matches: 6. CDR1 and CDR2 from the germline V gene are DFQATT and SNEGSKA (reference sequence). This CDR3 comprises 14 residues.

The CDR3 bases are TGCGCCAGCAGCCCAAGGAGGGCGTCCGCCGAGCAGTACTTC. Protein sequence: CASSPRRASAEQYF. The chain uses TRBV4-3 and TRBJ2-7; maybe TRBD2 (6 bases). Trimming removed 4 bases from V and 6 bases from J, with 16 bases in between. The CDR3 is 14 amino acids. CDR1 and CDR2 from the germline V gene are LGHNA and YSLEER.

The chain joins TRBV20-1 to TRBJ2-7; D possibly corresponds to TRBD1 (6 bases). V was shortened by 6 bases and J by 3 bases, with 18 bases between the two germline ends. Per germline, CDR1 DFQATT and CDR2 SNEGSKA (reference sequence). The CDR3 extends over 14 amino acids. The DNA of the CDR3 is TGCAGTGCGACCGGACAACCAGGGGTCTACGAGCAGTACTTC. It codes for CSATGQPGVYEQYF.

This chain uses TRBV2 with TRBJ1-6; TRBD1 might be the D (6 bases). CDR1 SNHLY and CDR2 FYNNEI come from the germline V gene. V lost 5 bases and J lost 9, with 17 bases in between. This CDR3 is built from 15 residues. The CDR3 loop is CASSREQGFGSPLHF. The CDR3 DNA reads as TGTGCCAGCAGTAGGGAACAGGGTTTTGGTTCACCCCTCCACTTT.

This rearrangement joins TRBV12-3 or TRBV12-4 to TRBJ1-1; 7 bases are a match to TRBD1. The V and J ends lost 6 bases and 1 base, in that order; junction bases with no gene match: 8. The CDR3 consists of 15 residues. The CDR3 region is CASRRQGGGNTEAFF. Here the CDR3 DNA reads TGTGCCAGCAGACGACAGGGAGGTGGGAACACTGAAGCTTTCTTT.

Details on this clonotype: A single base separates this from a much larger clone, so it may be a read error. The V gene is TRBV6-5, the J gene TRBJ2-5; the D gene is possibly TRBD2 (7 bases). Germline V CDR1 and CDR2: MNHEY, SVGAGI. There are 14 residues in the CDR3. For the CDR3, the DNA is TGTGCCAGCAGTTACCCGGGGGGCGCGGAGACCCAGCACTTC. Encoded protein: CASSYPGGAETQHF.

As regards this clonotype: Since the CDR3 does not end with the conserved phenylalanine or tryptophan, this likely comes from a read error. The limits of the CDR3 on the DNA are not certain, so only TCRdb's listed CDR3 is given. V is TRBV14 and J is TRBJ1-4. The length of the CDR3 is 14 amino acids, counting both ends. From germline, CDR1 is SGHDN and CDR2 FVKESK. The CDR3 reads CASSQITYEQYFGP.

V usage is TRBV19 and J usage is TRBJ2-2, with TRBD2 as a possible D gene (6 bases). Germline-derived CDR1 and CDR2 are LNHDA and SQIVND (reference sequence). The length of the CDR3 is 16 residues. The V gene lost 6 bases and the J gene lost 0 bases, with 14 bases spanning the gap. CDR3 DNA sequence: TGTGCCAGTAGCCCGCGGGGACGTGCGAACACCGGGGAGCTGTTTTTT. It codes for CASSPRGRANTGELFF.

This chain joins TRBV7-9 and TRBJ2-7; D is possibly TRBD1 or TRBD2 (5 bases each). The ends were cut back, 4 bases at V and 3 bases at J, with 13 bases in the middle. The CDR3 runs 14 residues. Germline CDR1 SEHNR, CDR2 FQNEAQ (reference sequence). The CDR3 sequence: CASSSGDLIYEQYF. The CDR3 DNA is TGTGCCAGCAGCTCCGGGGACCTTATCTACGAGCAGTACTTC.

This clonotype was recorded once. Written as DNA, the CDR3 is TGTGCCAGCAGCTTGCTCCCGACAGGGGACGGAAACACCATATATTTT. As protein: CASSLLPTGDGNTIYF. The chain recombines TRBV7-6 with TRBJ1-3; 8 bases map to TRBD1. Unmatched junction bases numbered 8, after V lost 3 bases and J lost 4 bases. CDR1 and CDR2 (germline): SGHVS, FNYEAQ. The CDR3 contains 16 residues.

CDR3 region: CASSLGMGGAGLGGYTF. CDR3 coding DNA: TGTGCCAGCAGCTTAGGGATGGGGGGCGCGGGGCTGGGCGGCTACACCTTC. The chain carries TRBV7-8 and TRBJ1-2; perhaps TRBD1 as D (6 bases). CDR3 length equals 17 residues. Trimming shortened V by 1 base and J by 8 bases, and 23 bases separated the two germline ends. Germline V gene lookup returns CDR1 SGHVS and CDR2 FQNEAQ.

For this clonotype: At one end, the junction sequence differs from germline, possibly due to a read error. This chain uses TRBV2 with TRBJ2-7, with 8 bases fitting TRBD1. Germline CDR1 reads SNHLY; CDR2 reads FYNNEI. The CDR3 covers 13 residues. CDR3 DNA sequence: TGCGCCAGCAGCCCATTGACAGGGGTCGAGCAGTACTTC. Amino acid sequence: CASSPLTGVEQYF.

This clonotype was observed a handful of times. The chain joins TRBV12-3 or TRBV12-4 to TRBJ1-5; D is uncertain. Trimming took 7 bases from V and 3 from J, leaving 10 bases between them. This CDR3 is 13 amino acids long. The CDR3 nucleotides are TGTGCCAGCATGGGAGGGTACAATCAGCCCCAGCATTTT. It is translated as CASMGGYNQPQHF.

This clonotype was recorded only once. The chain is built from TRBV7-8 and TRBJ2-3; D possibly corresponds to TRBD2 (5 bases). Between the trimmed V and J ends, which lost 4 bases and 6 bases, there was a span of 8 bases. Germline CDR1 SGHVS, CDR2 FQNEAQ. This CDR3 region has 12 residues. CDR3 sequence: CASSWSGDTQYF. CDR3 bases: TGTGCCAGCAGCTGGTCGGGGGATACGCAGTATTTT.

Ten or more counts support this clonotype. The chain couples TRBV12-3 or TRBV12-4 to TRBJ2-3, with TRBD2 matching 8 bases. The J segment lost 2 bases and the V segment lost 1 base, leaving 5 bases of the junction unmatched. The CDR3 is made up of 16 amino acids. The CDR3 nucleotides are TGTGCCAGCAGTTTAGTGGCGGGGGGTTACACAGATACGCAGTATTTT. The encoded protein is CASSLVAGGYTDTQYF.

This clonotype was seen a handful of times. The CDR3 DNA reads as TGTGCCAGCAGCTTTCTGTTAGGGAGGGTCACAGATACGCAGTATTTT. Translation: CASSFLLGRVTDTQYF. The J gene is TRBJ2-3, the V gene TRBV7-8, with 7 positions matching TRBD2. The CDR3 extends over 16 amino acids. Germline trimming cut 3 bases from V and 2 bases from J; bases unmatched to any gene: 8. Germline CDR1 and CDR2: SGHVS and FQNEAQ.

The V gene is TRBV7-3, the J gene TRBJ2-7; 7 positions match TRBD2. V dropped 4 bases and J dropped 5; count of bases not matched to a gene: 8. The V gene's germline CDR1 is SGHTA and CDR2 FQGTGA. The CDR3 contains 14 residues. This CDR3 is CASSSSGTINEQYF. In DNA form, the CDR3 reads TGTGCCAGCAGCTCCTCCGGGACTATCAACGAGCAGTACTTC.

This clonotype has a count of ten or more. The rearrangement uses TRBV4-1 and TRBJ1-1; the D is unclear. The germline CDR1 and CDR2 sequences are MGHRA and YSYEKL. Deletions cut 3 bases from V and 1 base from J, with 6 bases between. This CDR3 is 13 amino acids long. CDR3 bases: TGCGCCAGCAGCCAGGGCAAGAACACTGAAGCTTTCTTT. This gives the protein CASSQGKNTEAFF.

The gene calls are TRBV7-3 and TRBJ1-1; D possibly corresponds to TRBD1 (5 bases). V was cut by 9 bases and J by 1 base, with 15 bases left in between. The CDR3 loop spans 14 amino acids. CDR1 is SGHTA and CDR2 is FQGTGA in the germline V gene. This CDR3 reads CASSRDASNTEAFF. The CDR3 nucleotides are TGTGCCAGTAGTCGGGACGCCTCGAACACTGAAGCTTTCTTT.